This entry describes one TCR beta chain. These data belong to a study of response to subunit inactivated influenza vaccine. TCRdb passed the RT-PCR reads through MiXCR, listing each CDR3 protein once. Of over 750,000 distinct CDR3 sequences listed, less than 25% are singletons. The CDR3 has 13 residues. V lost 7 bases, J lost 6 bases, and 14 bases lay in between. From germline, CDR1 is LNHDA and CDR2 SQIVND (reference sequence). Specimen: PBMCs from blood, collected roughly 5 days after vaccination. The sequence was collected from a man aged 50 to 59 who received an inactivated influenza vaccine. This chain links TRBV19 with TRBJ2-3; either TRBD1 or TRBD2 may supply D (5 bases each). The CDR3 coding sequence is TGTGCCAGTAACTTCGCCAGGGAGGATACGCAGTATTTT. Amino acids: CASNFAREDTQYF.